This T cell receptor (beta chain) was profiled in a study of cytomegalovirus exposure and HLA in healthy donors. Study-level findings and limits: Using a false discovery rate of 0.05, a later analysis showed that about 16,000 TCR beta sequences were associated with HLA alleles.

The PCR used 60 Vbeta and 13 Jbeta primers. The repertoire was sequenced with immunoSEQ multiplex PCR; TCRdb's copy has only in-frame clones and lacks some. The sample holds about 180,000 clones, approximately 80% seen once. About this clone: Its antigen is currently unknown.

Germline V gives CDR1 SGHTS, CDR2 YDEGEE. The V and J ends lost 4 bases and 4 bases, in that order; junction bases with no gene match: 5. The CDR3 is made up of 15 amino acids. The specimen was PBMCs. The chain recombines TRBV5-8 with TRBJ1-5; 10 bases are a match to TRBD1. The sequence was obtained from a male donor in good health and CMV-seronegative. In nucleotides, the CDR3 is TGTGCCAGCAGCATGGACAGGGGGAGGAATCAGCCCCAGCATTTT. Amino acids: CASSMDRGRNQPQHF. Supplemented by reference TRBV5-8 and TRBJ1-5, the full variable domain reads EAGVTQSPTHLIKTRGQQATLRCSPISGHTSVYWYQQALGLGLQFLLWYDEGEERNRGNFPPRFSGRQFPNYSSELNVNALELEDSALYLCASSMDRGRNQPQHFGDGTRLSIL.